This T cell receptor (beta chain) emerged from a study of human thymus T cells. Study-wide results and limits: Thymic repertoires of unrelated individuals were reported in related research to overlap highly.

Some clones are missing from TCRdb's copy, which holds only in-frame ones; the method was immunoSEQ multiplex PCR. The data contain tens of thousands of clones, 85% to 95% of them singletons. Details on this clone: Antigen unknown.

The trim removed 4 bases at V and 4 bases at J, leaving 20 bases unmatched. The CDR3 covers 19 residues. Germline CDR1 SGHRS, CDR2 YFSETQ. Thymic samples were excised during corrective heart operations. The sequenced sample consisted of thymus tissue. The TCR was taken from a girl under three years old with a congenital heart defect but otherwise immunologically healthy. This chain uses TRBV5-1 with TRBJ2-3; 8 bases match TRBD1. As DNA, the CDR3 is TGCGCCAGCAGCCAGAAAGTCCCGGGACAGGAGGCTTCGGCAGATACGCAGTATTTT. Encoded protein: CASSQKVPGQEASADTQYF.